The present entry profiles one T cell receptor beta chain with its context. Germline trimming cut 1 base from V and 2 bases from J; bases unmatched to any gene: 4. Looked up from germline, CDR1 is SGHAT and CDR2 is FQDESV (reference sequence). The CDR3 is 15 residues long. This entry is derived from a study of long-term antiretroviral therapy in people with HIV. At the level of the study: By about a decade, the earliest samples predate the 2015 immediate-ART recommendation.

At least two post-ART and at least one pre-ART PBMC sample were available for each donor. Sequencing relied on immunoSEQ assay v3.0, run at survey level. Generated by immunoSEQ multiplex PCR, the TCRdb table keeps only in-frame clones and is missing some. Of 20,000 to 30,000 clones detected, around three quarters appear once; the ten largest clones hold approximately 11%. The sample in question was unsorted PBMCs, obtained 1.2 years after starting antiretroviral therapy. The origin of this receptor is a woman between 35 and 50 years old with HIV. The chain has TRBV11-1 and TRBJ2-7; TRBD1 matches 8 bases. The CDR3 bases are TGTGCCAGCAGCTTAGGGACAGGGTCAACCTACGAGCAGTACTTC. As protein: CASSLGTGSTYEQYF.